The present entry profiles one TCR beta chain with its context. This sample stems from a study of blood T cell repertoires in COVID-19. Overall study context: The study drew acute and convalescent COVID-19 samples from the United States, Italy and Spain. PBMCs, B-cell-depleted T cells, or T cells were the source of the cDNA or gDNA that made up the material.

Some clones are missing from TCRdb's copy, which holds only in-frame ones; the method was immunoSEQ multiplex PCR. The data show fewer than 500,000 clones, about nine tenths seen once. CDR3 length: 15 amino acids. J lost 5 bases, V lost 5 bases, and 12 bases had no gene match. The germline V gene encodes CDR1 SEHNR and CDR2 FQNEAQ (reference sequence). The sample taken for sequencing was PBMCs or T cells enriched from blood (not recorded which). The chain carries TRBV7-9 and TRBJ2-7; 7 nucleotides agree with TRBD2. This TCR came from a woman aged 18-29 years who had recovered from COVID-19. The CDR3: CASSPPGGGVNEQYF. The CDR3 DNA sequence: TGTGCCAGCAGCCCACCGGGGGGAGGGGTGAACGAGCAGTACTTC.